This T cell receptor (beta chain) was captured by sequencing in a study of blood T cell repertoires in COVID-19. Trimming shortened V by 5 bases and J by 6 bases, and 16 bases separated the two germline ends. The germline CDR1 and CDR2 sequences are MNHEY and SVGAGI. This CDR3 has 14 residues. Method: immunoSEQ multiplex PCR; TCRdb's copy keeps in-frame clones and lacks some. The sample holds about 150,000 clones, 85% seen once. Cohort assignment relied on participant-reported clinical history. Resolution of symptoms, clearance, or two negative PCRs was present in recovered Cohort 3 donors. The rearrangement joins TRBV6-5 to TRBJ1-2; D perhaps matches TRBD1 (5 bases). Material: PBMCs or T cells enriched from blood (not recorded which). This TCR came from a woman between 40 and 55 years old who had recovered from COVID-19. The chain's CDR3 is CASSQTQGLDGYTF. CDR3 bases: TGTGCCAGCAGTCAGACTCAGGGCTTGGATGGCTACACCTTC.